This T cell receptor (beta chain) was observed in a study of cytomegalovirus exposure and HLA in healthy donors. Germline V gene sequence: CDR1 SGDLS, CDR2 YYNGEE. The CDR3 is 13 residues long. V lost 0 bases and J 6 bases, leaving 9 bases between the germline ends. The protocol was immunoSEQ multiplex PCR, while the TCRdb copy is restricted to in-frame clones and leaves out a portion. The top ten clones hold approximately 1% of a sample with 250,000 to 350,000 clones, about 90% of them seen once. A remark on this clone: Antigen specificity is unknown.

Overall study results and limits: The investigators catalogued 150 to 200 TCR beta chains as cytomegalovirus-associated.

What was sequenced was PBMCs. The TCR sequence derives from a woman aged 30 to 39 in good health and CMV-seropositive. The genes are TRBV9 and TRBJ1-1, with D tentatively TRBD1 (6 bases). CDR3 DNA sequence: TGTGCCAGCAGCGTAGTGGGGGCCGCTGAAGCTTTCTTT. Protein sequence: CASSVVGAAEAFF.